This T cell receptor (beta chain) was recovered during a study of T cell changes during pregnancy in multiple sclerosis. TCRdb's table, derived via immunoSEQ multiplex PCR, lists solely in-frame clones and lacks some. The table shows 83,000 or so clones, with roughly 94% occurring only once. The germline V gene has CDR1 MNHNS and CDR2 SASEGT. This CDR3 is built from 15 residues. V lost 7 bases and J lost 0, with 10 bases in between. The source material was peripheral blood, sampled after pregnancy. This receptor was taken from a female donor in good health, enrolled as a control in a pregnancy study. The chain has TRBV6-1 and TRBJ2-6, with a tentative D call TRBD2 (6 bases). CDR3 loop: CASTERVSGANVLTF. In DNA, the CDR3 is TGTGCCAGCACCGAGCGGGTCTCTGGGGCCAACGTCCTGACTTTC.